This is a list of T cell receptor beta chains from one sample in a study of cytomegalovirus exposure and HLA in healthy donors. TCRdb's copy holds only in-frame clones and misses some; the assay was immunoSEQ multiplex PCR. This table holds about 69,000 clones, 60% to 75% found once. Sample: PBMCs. The receptors were sampled from a woman aged 55-70 years in good health and CMV-seropositive. Each CDR3 is given with its conserved first and last residue. D genes are given only for firm matches. Rows may omit the clone size; those that give it use once, few, many or a size class.

j_gene,d_gene,abundance,len,v_gene,CDR3nt,CDR3aa
TRBJ2-2,NA,NA,13,TRBV29-1,TGCAGCGTTGACGCCGGTCACACCGGGGAGCTGTTTTTT,CSVDAGHTGELFF
TRBJ2-7,NA,once,11,TRBV13,TGTGCCAGCAGTTCTAATTGGGAGCAGTACTTC,CASSSNWEQYF
TRBJ1-2,TRBD1,NA,15,TRBV7-8,TGTGCCAGCAGCTTAGGGCAGGGGGTGACTTATGGCTACACCTTC,CASSLGQGVTYGYTF
TRBJ2-1,NA,NA,15,TRBV2,TGTGCCAGCAGTAAGGACTTAAGCTCCTACAATGAGCAGTTCTTC,CASSKDLSSYNEQFF
TRBJ1-1,TRBD1,NA,17,TRBV5-1,TGCGCCAGCAGCTTGGTGGGGACAGGCTCAATGAACACTGAAGCTTTCTTT,CASSLVGTGSMNTEAFF
TRBJ2-1,NA,NA,17,TRBV7-9,TGTGCCAGCAGCTTATTTGCCTTATTGAGCTCCTACAATGAGCAGTTCTTC,CASSLFALLSSYNEQFF
TRBJ1-5,TRBD1,NA,16,TRBV18,TGTGCCAGCTCGCTTACCACAACAGGGGTAGGTCAGCCCCAGCATTTT,CASSLTTTGVGQPQHF
TRBJ1-2,NA,NA,14,TRBV6-5,TGTGCCAGCAGTTACGCCGGGAGGCGGGAAGGCTACACCTTC,CASSYAGRREGYTF
TRBJ1-1,TRBD1,NA,13,TRBV29-1,TGCAGCGTTAATACAGGGGGCCTAACTGAAGCTTTCTTT,CSVNTGGLTEAFF
TRBJ1-5,NA,NA,16,TRBV19,TGTGCCAGTGTCTTAGACGACAGGTATAGCAATCAGCCCCAGCATTTT,CASVLDDRYSNQPQHF
TRBJ2-7,NA,once,12,TRBV5-1,TGCGCCAGCAGCTTGCCAGGCCGCGAGCAGTACTTC,CASSLPGREQYF
TRBJ2-5,NA,NA,16,TRBV30,TGTGCCTGGAGTGTAAGGAAAGGGAGGGGGGTTTGGACCCAGTACTTC,CAWSVRKGRGVWTQYF
TRBJ2-7,NA,NA,16,TRBV11-3,TGTGCCAGCAGCGTCGTCCCAGGGGGGAGCTCCTACGAGCAGTACTTC,CASSVVPGGSSYEQYF
TRBJ1-2,NA,NA,17,TRBV11-1,TGTGCCAGCAGCTTAGATCAGGGACTTCAAGATAACTATGGCTACACCTTC,CASSLDQGLQDNYGYTF
TRBJ2-1,NA,few,12,TRBV2,TGTGCCAGCAGTGCCGGGAGCAATGAGCAGTTCTTC,CASSAGSNEQFF
TRBJ2-7,TRBD1,once,15,TRBV10-3,TGTGCCATCAGTGGTCCCTCGGGACAGGGGGACGAGCAGTACTTC,CAISGPSGQGDEQYF
TRBJ1-1,NA,NA,13,TRBV5-1,TGCGCCAGCAGCTTAAAAGCGAACACTGAAGCTTTCTTT,CASSLKANTEAFF
TRBJ2-6,NA,few,17,TRBV6-1,TGTGCCAGCAGTGCCTACCCTCAGGGGTCTGGGGCCAACGTCCTGACTTTC,CASSAYPQGSGANVLTF
TRBJ2-3,NA,NA,16,TRBV29-1,TGCAGCGTGGCCTGGGGAGGGGGGGGATACACAGATACGCAGTATTTT,CSVAWGGGGYTDTQYF
TRBJ1-4,NA,NA,15,TRBV10-3,TGTGCCATCAGTGAAGCCCCCGGAGATAATGAAAAACTGTTTTTT,CAISEAPGDNEKLFF
TRBJ1-1,NA,NA,13,TRBV5-1,TGCGCCAGCAGCTGGCGGGGGGACACTGAAGCTTTCTTT,CASSWRGDTEAFF
TRBJ2-2,TRBD1,NA,15,TRBV5-1,TGCGCCAGCAGCCGACAGGGTCCTATCACCGGGGAGCTGTTTTTT,CASSRQGPITGELFF
TRBJ1-1,NA,few,13,TRBV2,TGTGCCAGCACACAACAGTTGAACACTGAAGCTTTCTTT,CASTQQLNTEAFF
TRBJ1-2,TRBD1,NA,15,TRBV18,TGTGCCAGCTCAACCTCGACAGGGGTCGACTATGGCTACACCTTC,CASSTSTGVDYGYTF
TRBJ1-2,NA,NA,13,TRBV19,TGTGCCAGTTCGGCGGGGGTCGGATATGGCTACACCTTC,CASSAGVGYGYTF
TRBJ2-1,NA,NA,14,TRBV12-5,TGTGCTAGTGCCCGGCAGGGGAGCCCCACTGAGCAGTTCTTC,CASARQGSPTEQFF
TRBJ1-1,NA,many,11,TRBV12-5,TGTGCTAGTGGTTTGCTCACTGAAGCTTTCTTT,CASGLLTEAFF
TRBJ1-6,NA,NA,12,TRBV27,TGTGCCAGCAGTTTACGGGATTCACCCCTCCACTTT,CASSLRDSPLHF
TRBJ2-5,TRBD2,once,14,TRBV11-2,TGTGCCAGCAGCGCTACTAGCGGGGCGTGGACCCAGTACTTC,CASSATSGAWTQYF
TRBJ2-1,TRBD2,NA,16,TRBV27,TGTGCCAGCAGGGACCGCGGGACTAGGGGTCACAATGAGCAGTTCTTC,CASRDRGTRGHNEQFF
TRBJ1-1,NA,NA,16,TRBV18,TGTGCCAGCTCACCCGGGCCACAGGGACTGAACACTGAAGCTTTCTTT,CASSPGPQGLNTEAFF
TRBJ1-4,TRBD1,few,14,TRBV10-3,TGTGCCATCAGACAGGGGAGTGGGGATGAAAAACTGTTTTTT,CAIRQGSGDEKLFF
TRBJ1-4,NA,once,16,TRBV5-1,TGCGCCAGCAGCTTGCGGGTAGCTGGCACTAATGAAAAACTGTTTTTT,CASSLRVAGTNEKLFF
TRBJ2-7,NA,once,14,TRBV10-3,TGTGCCATCAGAAAAGACGGAGCAGGAGGCGAGCAGTACTTC,CAIRKDGAGGEQYF
TRBJ1-6,NA,few,12,TRBV9,TGTGCCAGCGGGGCGCCTAATTCACACATCCACTTT,CASGAPNSHIHF
TRBJ2-2,TRBD1,NA,15,TRBV5-1,TGCGCCAGCAGCCACAGACGGACAGGGCCCGGGGAGCTGTTTTTT,CASSHRRTGPGELFF
TRBJ1-2,NA,NA,16,TRBV18,TGTGCCAGCTCACCACCGTCGGTCACCTCTAACTATGGCTACACCTTC,CASSPPSVTSNYGYTF
TRBJ2-3,NA,NA,17,TRBV5-4,TGTGCCAGCAGCTCTTCCCAATTAGCGCCGAGCACAGATACGCAGTATTTT,CASSSSQLAPSTDTQYF
TRBJ1-6,NA,NA,14,TRBV12-5,TGTGCTAGTGGTTTGGTTTACAGTAATTCACCCCTCCACTTT,CASGLVYSNSPLHF
TRBJ1-2,NA,NA,11,TRBV20-1,TGCAGTGCGACCGGGGACTATGGCTACACCTTC,CSATGDYGYTF
TRBJ2-3,TRBD1,NA,15,TRBV5-1,TGCGCCAGCAGCTCCACCGGACAGGGGCCAGATACGCAGTATTTT,CASSSTGQGPDTQYF
TRBJ1-1,NA,few,12,TRBV25-1,TGTGCCAGCAGTGAATACGGCACTGAAGCTTTCTTT,CASSEYGTEAFF
TRBJ1-2,NA,NA,15,TRBV4-1,TGCGCCAGCAGCCAAGACACAGGGAAGGAATATGGCTACACCTTC,CASSQDTGKEYGYTF